Following are 9 T cell receptor beta chains from one sample sequenced in a study of blood T cell repertoires in COVID-19 (dated by TCRdb to the early 2020s). The library came from the immunoSEQ multiplex PCR assay. The table was pulled from immuneACCESS by TCRdb, which kept in-frame rearrangements only. Such tables lose some clones; where checked, under half of the loss comes from unresolved V genes, and the rest has no known cause. The sample table holds approximately 210,000 clones, of which about 88% were seen once. The ten largest clones capture 0.72% of the sample. Material: peripheral blood. The receptors shown here come from a man aged 40-55 years with acute or convalescent COVID-19.

The chain combines TRBV18 with TRBJ2-1; 11 nucleotides align to TRBD1. This CDR3 is 15 amino acids long. The germline gives CDR1 KGHSH, CDR2 LQKENI. The V gene end was trimmed by 4 bases and the J gene end by 7 bases; junction bases not matched to a gene: 6. The CDR3 sequence: CASSQGQGGPNEQFF. The CDR3 bases are TGTGCCAGCTCACAGGGACAGGGGGGCCCGAATGAGCAGTTCTTC.

V and J are TRBV27 and TRBJ2-7; possible D gene TRBD2, 6 bases. The germline CDR1 and CDR2 sequences are MNHEY and SMNVEV (reference sequence). Trimming took 2 bases from V and 2 from J, leaving 13 bases between them. CDR3 size: 15 residues. The DNA for the CDR3 is TGTGCCAGCAGTTTAGCGGGACTTTCCGCCTACGAGCAGTACTTC. It encodes CASSLAGLSAYEQYF.

The chain links TRBV28 to TRBJ2-3; 7 nucleotides agree with TRBD1. Germline assignment: CDR1 MDHEN and CDR2 SYDVKM. V was pared by 5 bases and J by 4 bases, with 6 bases of the junction left unmatched. CDR3 length equals 14 residues. The CDR3 protein is CASSTQQGSDTQYF. CDR3 nucleotides: TGTGCCAGCAGTACCCAACAGGGGTCAGATACGCAGTATTTT.

This chain connects TRBV19 to TRBJ1-2, with 7 bases fitting TRBD1. There are 14 residues in the CDR3. V gave up 9 bases and J gave up 3 bases; unmatched junction bases: 10. In germline, CDR1 is LNHDA, CDR2 SQIVND (reference sequence). The CDR3 bases are TGTGCCAGCAGAATCAGGGGGGCGGACTATGGCTACACCTTC. Translated, it gives CASRIRGADYGYTF.

The rearrangement uses TRBV7-9 and TRBJ1-5; 9 bases line up with TRBD1. Germline V lookup: CDR1 SEHNR, CDR2 FQNEAQ (reference sequence). V was clipped by 3 bases and J by 0 bases; unmatched bases: 9. This CDR3 is 18 amino acids long. CDR3 sequence: CASSLGQGDLYSNQPQHF. The CDR3 DNA reads TGTGCCAGCAGCTTGGGACAGGGAGACCTCTATAGCAATCAGCCCCAGCATTTT.

V and J are TRBV19 and TRBJ2-7; 10 positions agree with TRBD2. With 7 bases clipped from V and 6 bases from J, the junction kept 9 bases outside the gene matches. Germline CDR1 is LNHDA and CDR2 is SQIVND (reference sequence). CDR3 size: 14 residues. The CDR3 DNA follows: TGTGCCAGTACCCCCAGCGGGGGGGGCGGCGAGCAGTACTTC. It encodes CASTPSGGGGEQYF.

This clone has a handful of counts. This chain joins TRBV4-2 and TRBJ2-7; a possible D gene is TRBD1 (8 bases). The CDR3 length is 16 residues. The V end was cut by 0 bases, the J end by 2 bases, with 14 bases between. Germline loops: CDR1 LGHNA, CDR2 YNFKEQ. The CDR3 region is CASSQEAGQVTYEQYF. CDR3 nucleotide sequence: TGTGCCAGCAGCCAAGAAGCGGGACAGGTAACCTACGAGCAGTACTTC.

This clone was found a few times. V is TRBV2 and J is TRBJ1-2; 7 bases agree with TRBD1. This CDR3 contains 16 residues. Germline-derived CDR1 and CDR2 are SNHLY and FYNNEI. V shed 10 bases, J shed 0 bases, and the junction held 14 bases outside the gene matches. The CDR3 coding sequence is TGTGCCACCCGGAGAGGGACCGACAGGGCTAACTATGGCTACACCTTC. Its protein is CATRRGTDRANYGYTF.

The V call is TRBV29-1, the J call TRBJ2-7; D is possibly TRBD2 (6 bases). V was cut by 1 base and J by 6 bases, with 10 bases left in between. Germline V gives CDR1 SQVTM, CDR2 ANQGSEA. This CDR3 is built from 12 residues. DNA of the CDR3: TGCAGCGTTGAAGTGGGCGGGGTCGAGCAGTACTTC. Translated, it gives CSVEVGGVEQYF.